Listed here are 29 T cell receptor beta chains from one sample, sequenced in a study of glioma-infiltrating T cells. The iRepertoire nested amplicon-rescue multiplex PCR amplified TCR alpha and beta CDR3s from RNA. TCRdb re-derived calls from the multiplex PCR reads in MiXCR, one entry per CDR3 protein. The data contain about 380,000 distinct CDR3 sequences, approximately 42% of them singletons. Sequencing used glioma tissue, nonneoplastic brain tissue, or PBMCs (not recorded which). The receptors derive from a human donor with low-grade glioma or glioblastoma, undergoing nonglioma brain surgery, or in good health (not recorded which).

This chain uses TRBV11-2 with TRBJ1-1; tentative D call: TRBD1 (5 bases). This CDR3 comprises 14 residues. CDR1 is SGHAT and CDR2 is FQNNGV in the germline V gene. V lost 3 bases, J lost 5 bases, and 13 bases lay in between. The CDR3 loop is CASSFQDGGTEAFF. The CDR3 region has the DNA TGTGCCAGCAGCTTCCAGGACGGGGGGACTGAAGCTTTCTTT.

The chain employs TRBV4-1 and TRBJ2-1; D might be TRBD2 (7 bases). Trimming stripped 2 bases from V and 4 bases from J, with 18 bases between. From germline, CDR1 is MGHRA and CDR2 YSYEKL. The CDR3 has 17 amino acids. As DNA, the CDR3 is TGCGCCAGCAGCCAACCTACGAGAGGGGGGGGGTACAATGAGCAGTTCTTC. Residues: CASSQPTRGGGYNEQFF.

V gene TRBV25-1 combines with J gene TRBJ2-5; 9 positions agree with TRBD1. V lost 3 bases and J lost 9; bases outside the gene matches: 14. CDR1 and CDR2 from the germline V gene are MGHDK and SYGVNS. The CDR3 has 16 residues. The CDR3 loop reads CASSDSGTGFNRAQYF. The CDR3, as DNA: TGTGCCAGCAGTGACTCCGGGACAGGGTTCAATAGGGCCCAGTACTTC.

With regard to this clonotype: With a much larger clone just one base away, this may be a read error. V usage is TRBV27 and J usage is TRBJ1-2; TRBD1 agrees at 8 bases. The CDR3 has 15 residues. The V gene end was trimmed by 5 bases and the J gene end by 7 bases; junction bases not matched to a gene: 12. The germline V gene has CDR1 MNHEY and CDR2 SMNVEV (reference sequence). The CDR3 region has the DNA TGTGCCAGCAGTCCCCCAGGACAGGGATTAACTGGCTACACCTTC. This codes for CASSPPGQGLTGYTF.

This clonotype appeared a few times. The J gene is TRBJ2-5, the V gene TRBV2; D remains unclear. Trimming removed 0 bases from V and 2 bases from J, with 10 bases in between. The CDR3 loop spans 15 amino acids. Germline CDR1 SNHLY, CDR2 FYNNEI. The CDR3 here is CASSEALGFQETQYF. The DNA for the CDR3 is TGTGCCAGCAGTGAAGCGCTTGGGTTTCAAGAGACCCAGTACTTC. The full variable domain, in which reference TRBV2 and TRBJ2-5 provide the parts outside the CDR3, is EPEVTQTPSHQVTQMGQEVILRCVPISNHLYFYWYRQILGQKVEFLVSFYNNEISEKSEIFDDQFSVERPDGSNFTLKIRSTKLEDSAMYFCASSEALGFQETQYFGPGTRLLVL.

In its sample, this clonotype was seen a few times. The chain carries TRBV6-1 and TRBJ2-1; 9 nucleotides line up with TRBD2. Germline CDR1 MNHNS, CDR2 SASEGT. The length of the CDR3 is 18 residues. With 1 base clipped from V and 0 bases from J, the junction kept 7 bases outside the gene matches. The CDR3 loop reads CASSEVGLAMSSYNEQFF. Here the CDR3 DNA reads TGTGCCAGCAGTGAAGTTGGACTAGCGATGAGCTCCTACAATGAGCAGTTCTTC.

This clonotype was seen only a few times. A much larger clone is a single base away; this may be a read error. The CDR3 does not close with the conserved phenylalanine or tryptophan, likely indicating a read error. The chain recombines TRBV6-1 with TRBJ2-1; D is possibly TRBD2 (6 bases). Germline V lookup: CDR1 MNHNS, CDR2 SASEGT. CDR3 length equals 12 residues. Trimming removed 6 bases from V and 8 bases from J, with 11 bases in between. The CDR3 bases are TGTGCCAGCAGAAATAAGCGGGATGAGCAGTTCCTC. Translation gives CASRNKRDEQFL.

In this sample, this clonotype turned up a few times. CDR3 nucleotides: TGCGCCAGCAGCCCACTACCTAGCGGGAGTTTGTCCACAGATACGCAGTATTTT. It is translated as CASSPLPSGSLSTDTQYF. The V gene is TRBV4-3, the J gene TRBJ2-3; TRBD2 aligns across 10 bases. V lost 4 bases and J lost 2; bases outside the gene matches: 12. The CDR3 has 18 amino acids. Germline V gives CDR1 LGHNA, CDR2 YSLEER.

This chain's CDR3 is CASSPLTGTEKLFF. The DNA of the CDR3 is TGTGCCAGCAGTCCGTTGACAGGGACTGAAAAACTGTTTTTT. The genes are TRBV12-3 or TRBV12-4 and TRBJ1-4; 7 bases map to TRBD1. CDR3 size: 14 residues. J lost 7 bases, V lost 5 bases, and 7 bases had no gene match.

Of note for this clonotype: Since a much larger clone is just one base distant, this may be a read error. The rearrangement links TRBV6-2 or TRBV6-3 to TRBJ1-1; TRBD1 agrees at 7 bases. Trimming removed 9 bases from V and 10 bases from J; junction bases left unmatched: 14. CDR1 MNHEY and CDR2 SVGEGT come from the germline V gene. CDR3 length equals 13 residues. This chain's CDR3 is CARSMYRGDRAFF. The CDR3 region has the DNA TGTGCCAGAAGTATGTACAGGGGAGATCGAGCTTTCTTT.

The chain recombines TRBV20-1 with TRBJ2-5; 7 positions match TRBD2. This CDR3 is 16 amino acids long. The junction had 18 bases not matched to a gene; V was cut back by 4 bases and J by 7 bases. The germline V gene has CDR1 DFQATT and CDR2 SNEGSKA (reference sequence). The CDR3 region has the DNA TGCAGTGCTACCCACTCGAGGGAGGGGTCCGGGGGGACCCAGTACTTC. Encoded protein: CSATHSREGSGGTQYF.

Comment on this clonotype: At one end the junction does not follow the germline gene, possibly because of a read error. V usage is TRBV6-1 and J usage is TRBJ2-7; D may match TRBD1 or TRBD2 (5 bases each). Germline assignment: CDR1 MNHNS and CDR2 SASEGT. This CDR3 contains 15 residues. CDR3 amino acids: CAISEWGRDLYEQYF. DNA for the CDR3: TGTGCCATCAGTGAGTGGGGCAGGGACCTCTACGAGCAGTACTTC.

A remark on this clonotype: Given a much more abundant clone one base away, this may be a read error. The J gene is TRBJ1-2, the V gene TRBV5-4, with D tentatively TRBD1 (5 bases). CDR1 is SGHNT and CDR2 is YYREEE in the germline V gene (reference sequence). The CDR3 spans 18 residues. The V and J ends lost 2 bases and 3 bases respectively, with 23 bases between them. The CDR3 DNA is TGTGCCAGCAGCTTAGTAGTACGAGAGGGGAATGCTGACTATGGCTACACCTTC. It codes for CASSLVVREGNADYGYTF.

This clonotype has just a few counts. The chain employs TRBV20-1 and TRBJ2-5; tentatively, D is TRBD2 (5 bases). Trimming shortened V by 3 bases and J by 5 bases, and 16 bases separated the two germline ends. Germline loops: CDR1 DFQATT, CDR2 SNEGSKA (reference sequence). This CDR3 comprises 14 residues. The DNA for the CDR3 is TGCAGTGCTAGTCCCCTCCCGGGCGGGGAGACCCAGTACTTC. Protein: CSASPLPGGETQYF.

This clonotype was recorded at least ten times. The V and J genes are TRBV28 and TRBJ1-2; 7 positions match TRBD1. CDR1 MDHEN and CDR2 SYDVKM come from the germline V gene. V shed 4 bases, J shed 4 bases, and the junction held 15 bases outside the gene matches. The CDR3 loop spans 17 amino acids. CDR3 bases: TGTGCCAGCAGTTCCCCCCATCGGGACAGATTCCCCTATGGCTACACCTTC. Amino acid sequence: CASSSPHRDRFPYGYTF.

The CDR3 DNA is TGTGCCAGCAGTGCCGGCACCTTGGAGACCCAGTACTTC. It yields the protein CASSAGTLETQYF. The chain carries TRBV25-1 and TRBJ2-5, with D unclear. V dropped 4 bases and J dropped 5 bases, with 11 bases sitting between them. The CDR3 is made up of 13 amino acids. Germline lookup yields CDR1 MGHDK and CDR2 SYGVNS. Full variable domain (remainder filled in from reference TRBV25-1 and TRBJ2-5): EADIYQTPRYLVIGTGKKITLECSQTMGHDKMYWYQQDPGMELHLIHYSYGVNSTEKGDLSSESTVSRIRTEHFPLTLESARPSHTSQYLCASSAGTLETQYFGPGTRLLVL.

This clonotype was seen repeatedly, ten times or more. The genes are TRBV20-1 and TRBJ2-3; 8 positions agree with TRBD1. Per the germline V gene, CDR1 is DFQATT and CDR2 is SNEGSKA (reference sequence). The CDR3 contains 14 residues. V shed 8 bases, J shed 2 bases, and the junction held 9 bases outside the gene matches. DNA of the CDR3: TGCAGTACACTCCTGGACAGGGTCACAGATACGCAGTATTTT. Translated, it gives CSTLLDRVTDTQYF.

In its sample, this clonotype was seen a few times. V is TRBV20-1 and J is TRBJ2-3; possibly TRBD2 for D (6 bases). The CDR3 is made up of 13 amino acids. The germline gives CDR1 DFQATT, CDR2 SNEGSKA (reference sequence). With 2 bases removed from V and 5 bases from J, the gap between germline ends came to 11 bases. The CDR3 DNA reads TGCAGTGCTAGACCGGGAGTCAAAGATACGCAGTATTTT. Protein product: CSARPGVKDTQYF.

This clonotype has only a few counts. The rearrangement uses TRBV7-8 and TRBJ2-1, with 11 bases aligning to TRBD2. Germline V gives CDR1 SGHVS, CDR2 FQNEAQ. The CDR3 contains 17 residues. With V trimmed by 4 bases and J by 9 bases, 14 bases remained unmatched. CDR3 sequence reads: CASSSSRIAGGLFEQFF. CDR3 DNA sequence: TGTGCCAGCAGCTCCAGTAGGATAGCGGGAGGGCTCTTTGAGCAGTTCTTC.

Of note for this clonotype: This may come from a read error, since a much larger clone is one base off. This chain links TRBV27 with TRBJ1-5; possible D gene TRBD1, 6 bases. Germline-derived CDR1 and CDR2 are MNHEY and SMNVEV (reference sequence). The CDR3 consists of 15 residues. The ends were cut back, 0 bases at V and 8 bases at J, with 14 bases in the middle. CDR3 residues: CASSLSRGANEPQHF. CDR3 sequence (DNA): TGTGCCAGCAGTTTATCTAGGGGGGCGAATGAGCCCCAGCATTTT.

CDR3 sequence (DNA): TGTGCCACCAGAAAACGGGGCGACTATGGCTACACCTTC. Protein: CATRKRGDYGYTF. V gene TRBV15 combines with J gene TRBJ1-2; D may be TRBD1 (5 bases). The CDR3 length is 13 residues. The V end was cut by 6 bases, the J end by 3 bases, with 11 bases between. Germline V gene sequence: CDR1 LNHNV, CDR2 YYDKDF (reference sequence). Using reference TRBV15 and TRBJ1-2 for the parts outside the CDR3, the full variable domain is DAMVIQNPRYQVTQFGKPVTLSCSQTLNHNVMYWYQQKSSQAPKLLFHYYDKDFNNEADTPDNFQSRRPNTSFCFLDIRSPGLGDTAMYLCATRKRGDYGYTFGSGTRLTVV.

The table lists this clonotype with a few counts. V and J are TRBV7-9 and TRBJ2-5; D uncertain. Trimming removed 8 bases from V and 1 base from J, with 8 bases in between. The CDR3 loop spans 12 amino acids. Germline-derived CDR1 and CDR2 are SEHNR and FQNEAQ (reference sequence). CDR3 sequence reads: CASGQTQETQYF. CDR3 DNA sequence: TGTGCCAGCGGGCAGACCCAAGAGACCCAGTACTTC.

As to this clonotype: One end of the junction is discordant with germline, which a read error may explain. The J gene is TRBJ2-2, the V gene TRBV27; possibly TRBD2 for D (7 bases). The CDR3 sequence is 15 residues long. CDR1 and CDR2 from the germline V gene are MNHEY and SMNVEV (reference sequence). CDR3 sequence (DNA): TGTGCCAGCAGGGGGGGGCGGGAGTTGGCCGGGGAGCTGCTTTTT. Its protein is CASRGGRELAGELLF.

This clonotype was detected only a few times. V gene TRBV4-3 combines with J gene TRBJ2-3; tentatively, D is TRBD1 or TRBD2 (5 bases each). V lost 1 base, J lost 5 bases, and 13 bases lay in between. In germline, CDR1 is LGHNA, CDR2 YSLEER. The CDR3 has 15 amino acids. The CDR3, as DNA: TGCGCCAGCAGCCAAGTACCAGGGACCCAAGATACGCAGTATTTT. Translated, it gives CASSQVPGTQDTQYF.

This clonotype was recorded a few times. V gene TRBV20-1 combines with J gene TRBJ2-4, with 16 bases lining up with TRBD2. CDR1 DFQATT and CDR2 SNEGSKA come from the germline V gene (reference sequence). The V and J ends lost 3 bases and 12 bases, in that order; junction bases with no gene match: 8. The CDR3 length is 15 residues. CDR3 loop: CSASSSGLAGGTQYF. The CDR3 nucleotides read TGCAGTGCTAGTTCTTCGGGACTAGCGGGAGGGACTCAGTACTTC.

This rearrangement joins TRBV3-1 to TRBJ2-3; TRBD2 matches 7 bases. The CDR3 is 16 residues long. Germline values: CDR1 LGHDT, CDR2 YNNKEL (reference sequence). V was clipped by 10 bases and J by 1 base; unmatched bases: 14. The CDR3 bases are TGTGCCACTCAAGTGGGCTCTAGCGGACGCACAGATACGCAGTATTTT. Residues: CATQVGSSGRTDTQYF.

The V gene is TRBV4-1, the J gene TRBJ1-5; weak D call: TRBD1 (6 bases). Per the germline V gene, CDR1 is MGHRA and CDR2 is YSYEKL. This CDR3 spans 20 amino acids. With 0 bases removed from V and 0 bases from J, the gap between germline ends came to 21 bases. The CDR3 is CASSQERVYRDEYSNQPQHF. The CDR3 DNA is TGCGCCAGCAGCCAAGAGCGGGTCTACAGGGATGAGTATAGCAATCAGCCCCAGCATTTT.

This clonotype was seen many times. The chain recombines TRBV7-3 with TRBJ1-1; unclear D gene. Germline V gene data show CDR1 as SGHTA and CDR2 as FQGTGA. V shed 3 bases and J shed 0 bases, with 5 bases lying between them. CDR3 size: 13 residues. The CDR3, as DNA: TGTGCCAGCAGCTTGAGGATGAACACTGAAGCTTTCTTT. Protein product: CASSLRMNTEAFF.

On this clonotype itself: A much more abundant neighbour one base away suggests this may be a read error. In DNA, the CDR3 is TGTGCCGGCAGTTCGCCGGACAGGGACAGCTCCTATAATTCACCCCTCCACTTT. It is translated as CAGSSPDRDSSYNSPLHF. V is TRBV6-5 and J is TRBJ1-6; 8 bases are a match to TRBD1. The CDR3 consists of 18 residues. The germline V gene has CDR1 MNHEY and CDR2 SVGAGI.